These 16 T cell receptor beta chains share one sample of origin, sequenced in a study of somatic mutations in cytotoxic T cells in rheumatoid arthritis listed by TCRdb under 2017. Preparation of the library involved the immunoSEQ multiplex PCR assay. As stored in TCRdb, this immuneACCESS dataset retains in-frame rearrangements with V and J assigned. A fraction of the clones does not appear; measured against another copy, unresolved V genes explain less than half of the discrepancy, and the remainder lacks a known reason. This sample holds approximately 13,000 clones; roughly 72% were observed only once. Of the sample, 28% is held by the ten largest clones. Sequenced input: CD8+ T cells sorted from blood. These TCRs come from an adult with rheumatoid arthritis.

The chain joins TRBV4-1 to TRBJ1-1; TRBD1 aligns across 10 bases. In germline, CDR1 is MGHRA, CDR2 YSYEKL. The CDR3 extends over 15 amino acids. Unmatched junction bases numbered 5, after V lost 2 bases and J lost 5 bases. The CDR3 DNA reads TGCGCCAGCAGCCAACGACAGGGGGCGATGACTGAAGCTTTCTTT. Protein product: CASSQRQGAMTEAFF.

This rearrangement joins TRBV29-1 to TRBJ1-2, with TRBD1 matching 9 bases. With V trimmed by 6 bases and J by 6 bases, 2 bases remained unmatched. The germline V gene encodes CDR1 SQVTM and CDR2 ANQGSEA. This CDR3 spans 11 amino acids. The CDR3 protein is CSVGQGNGYTF. The CDR3 nucleotides are TGCAGCGTCGGACAGGGGAATGGCTACACCTTC.

The chain joins TRBV11-2 to TRBJ2-1; a weak D match, TRBD1 (6 bases). CDR3 length: 13 residues. Trimming pared 4 bases from V and 13 bases from J, leaving 17 bases between. CDR1 and CDR2 (germline): SGHAT, FQNNGV. DNA for the CDR3: TGTGCCAGCAGCTCGACTACAGGGCACCCACAGTTCTTC. Translation gives CASSSTTGHPQFF.

The V call is TRBV9, the J call TRBJ2-1; 10 positions match TRBD2. From germline, CDR1 is SGDLS and CDR2 YYNGEE. Losses at the gene ends were 0 bases for V and 8 bases for J; bases not matched to a gene: 11. The CDR3 has 17 residues. The CDR3 reads CASSVEASGGLVDEQFF. CDR3 sequence (DNA): TGTGCCAGCAGCGTAGAAGCTAGCGGGGGTTTAGTCGATGAGCAGTTCTTC. Together with reference TRBV9 and TRBJ2-1, the CDR3 gives the full variable domain: DSGVTQTPKHLITATGQRVTLRCSPRSGDLSVYWYQQSLDQGLQFLIQYYNGEERAKGNILERFSAQQFPDLHSELNLSSLELGDSALYFCASSVEASGGLVDEQFFGPGTRLTVL.

The chain combines TRBV14 with TRBJ1-4; the D is unclear. Germline V lookup: CDR1 SGHDN, CDR2 FVKESK. This CDR3 has 20 residues. The V end was cut by 1 base, the J end by 4 bases, with 25 bases between. Here the CDR3 DNA reads TGTGCCAGCAGCCAAGTCCCTGCGGACTGGGCCGCTACTGGTAATGAAAAACTGTTTTTT. Translation: CASSQVPADWAATGNEKLFF.

V and J are TRBV30 and TRBJ1-1; D call uncertain. Germline V gene lookup returns CDR1 GTSNPN and CDR2 SVGIG (reference sequence). CDR3 size: 15 residues. The germline V and J ends were trimmed by 1 base and 0 bases, with 12 bases remaining between them. The DNA for the CDR3 is TGTGCCTGGAGTGAAGGGAGCGGGATGAACACTGAAGCTTTCTTT. Encoded protein: CAWSEGSGMNTEAFF.

The chain has TRBV9 and TRBJ1-4; 9 positions agree with TRBD1. CDR3 length: 15 residues. The trim removed 3 bases at V and 7 bases at J, leaving 7 bases unmatched. CDR1 SGDLS and CDR2 YYNGEE come from the germline V gene. The CDR3 nucleotides are TGTGCCAGCAGCGCTACAGGGGGCGCGGGTGAAAAACTGTTTTTT. It yields the protein CASSATGGAGEKLFF. Looking up the rest from reference TRBV9 and TRBJ1-4 gives the full variable domain: DSGVTQTPKHLITATGQRVTLRCSPRSGDLSVYWYQQSLDQGLQFLIQYYNGEERAKGNILERFSAQQFPDLHSELNLSSLELGDSALYFCASSATGGAGEKLFFGSGTQLSVL.

The CDR3 DNA reads as TGTGCCAGCAGTTTCCCCACTAGCGGGGGGGCCCGCAGGGCCCAGTACTTC. Translated, it gives CASSFPTSGGARRAQYF. V is TRBV28 and J is TRBJ2-5, with 13 bases fitting TRBD2. The ends lost 3 bases at V and 9 bases at J; junction bases unmatched: 13. The CDR3 sequence is 17 residues long. Per germline, CDR1 MDHEN and CDR2 SYDVKM.

This clone was counted once. The chain has TRBV27 and TRBJ2-5, with D possibly matching TRBD2 (5 bases). The germline V and J ends were trimmed by 6 bases and 3 bases, with 14 bases remaining between them. The germline CDR1 and CDR2 sequences are MNHEY and SMNVEV (reference sequence). The CDR3 totals 14 residues. The CDR3 loop reads CASSEGGAEETQYF. DNA of the CDR3: TGTGCCAGCAGCGAAGGAGGAGCGGAAGAGACCCAGTACTTC.

This chain links TRBV27 with TRBJ1-5; a weak D match, TRBD1 (5 bases). The CDR3 length is 13 residues. Trimming took 2 bases from V and 4 from J, leaving 6 bases between them. Germline V lookup: CDR1 MNHEY, CDR2 SMNVEV (reference sequence). CDR3 residues: CASSLAGNQPQHF. For the CDR3, the DNA is TGTGCCAGCAGTTTAGCAGGGAATCAGCCCCAGCATTTT.

This clone was picked up a small number of times. This chain connects TRBV4-1 to TRBJ1-1; D unclear. The ends were cut back, 1 base at V and 5 bases at J, with 14 bases in the middle. The CDR3 is made up of 15 amino acids. Germline CDR1 is MGHRA and CDR2 is YSYEKL. The chain's CDR3 is CASSQGTLGGTEAFF. The CDR3 DNA sequence: TGCGCCAGCAGCCAAGGCACCCTCGGAGGGACTGAAGCTTTCTTT.

V usage is TRBV28 and J usage is TRBJ2-6, with D hard to call. The CDR3 spans 16 residues. CDR1 and CDR2 (germline): MDHEN, SYDVKM. V lost 4 bases to trimming and J lost 0 bases, with 10 bases between them. CDR3 sequence: CASSSNYHSGANVLTF. The CDR3 coding sequence is TGTGCCAGCAGTTCAAATTACCACTCTGGGGCCAACGTCCTGACTTTC.

The chain joins TRBV12-5 to TRBJ1-1, with D hard to call. Per the germline V gene, CDR1 is LGHNT and CDR2 is FRNRAP. The CDR3 has 13 amino acids. V shed 2 bases and J shed 1 base, with 5 bases lying between them. The CDR3 loop reads CASGLSGNTEAFF. The CDR3 DNA is TGTGCTAGTGGTTTGTCGGGGAACACTGAAGCTTTCTTT.

The rearrangement links TRBV6-5 to TRBJ2-2; 7 bases map to TRBD2. The J segment lost 7 bases and the V segment lost 3 bases, leaving 11 bases of the junction unmatched. This CDR3 spans 16 amino acids. Germline assignment: CDR1 MNHEY and CDR2 SVGAGI. CDR3 DNA: TGTGCCAGCAGTTATCGGGCCGCCGGCGGGAGCGGGGAGCTGTTTTTT. This codes for CASSYRAAGGSGELFF.

This sequence joins TRBV6-5 and TRBJ2-7; 11 bases align to TRBD1. The V gene's germline CDR1 is MNHEY and CDR2 SVGAGI. CDR3 length equals 14 residues. V dropped 4 bases and J dropped 7; count of bases not matched to a gene: 6. CDR3 DNA: TGTGCCAGCAGTTGGACAGGGGGCGCTGGGGAGCAGTACTTC. Its translation is CASSWTGGAGEQYF.

The CDR3 nucleotides read TGCGCCAGCAGTGAGTTATTCCCTATTCCGAACACTGAAGCTTTCTTT. Translating it yields CASSELFPIPNTEAFF. The chain couples TRBV10-1 to TRBJ1-1, with D unclear. The germline V and J ends were trimmed by 1 base and 1 base, with 13 bases remaining between them. Germline CDR1 reads WNHNN; CDR2 reads SYGVQD (reference sequence). The CDR3 has 16 residues.